These 22 T cell receptor beta chains came from one sample sequenced in a study of blood T cells in healthy people across ages (dated by TCRdb to between 2014 and 2016). Library method: 5' RACE. A second PCR of roughly 7 to 12 cycles was run with a J-beta primer mix and a sample-barcoded 5' primer. TCRdb passed the public sequencing reads through fastp at Q25 and MiXCR, retaining productive beta sequences. Every distinct CDR3 protein forms one entry, paired with its most common genes and DNA. Here the sample has some 1.8 million distinct CDR3 sequences; roughly two fifths occur a single time. The ten largest clones capture about 21% of the sample. Sequencing was done on a sample of blood. Receptor source: a human donor in good health.

This clonotype has only one observation. The chain uses TRBV3-1 and TRBJ2-5; D remains unclear. The V gene's germline CDR1 is LGHDT and CDR2 YNNKEL (reference sequence). Trimming stripped 0 bases from V and 11 bases from J, with 25 bases between. The CDR3 length is 17 residues. This chain's CDR3 is CASSQDRRTSLYNEQYF. CDR3 nucleotide sequence: TGTGCCAGCAGCCAAGACCGTCGGACGTCGCTTTACAATGAGCAGTACTTC.

The genes are TRBV6-6 and TRBJ2-1, with unresolved D. V lost 2 bases, J lost 6 bases, and 17 bases lay in between. The CDR3 contains 16 residues. Germline CDR1 and CDR2: MNHNY and SVGAGI (reference sequence). The CDR3 spells CASSYNRIDVSNEQFF. The CDR3 nucleotides are TGTGCCAGCAGTTACAACAGAATCGATGTAAGCAATGAGCAGTTCTTC.

This clonotype was observed a handful of times. The J gene is TRBJ2-5, the V gene TRBV4-3; D is unresolved. V lost 0 bases to trimming and J lost 6 bases, with 8 bases between them. CDR1 LGHNA and CDR2 YSLEER come from the germline V gene. The length of the CDR3 is 13 residues. The CDR3 DNA sequence: TGCGCCAGCAGCCAAGATAAAAGGCAGACCCAGTACTTC. Translated: CASSQDKRQTQYF.

A word on this clonotype: A single base separates this from a much larger clone, so it may be a read error. This chain connects TRBV7-3 to TRBJ2-5; no firm D call. The ends were cut back, 2 bases at V and 11 bases at J, with 15 bases in the middle. Germline-derived CDR1 and CDR2 are SGHTA and FQGTGA. This CDR3 has 13 amino acids. As DNA, the CDR3 is TGTGCCAGCAGCTTAGGACCTGACAATGAGCAGTACTTC. Residues: CASSLGPDNEQYF. The entire variable domain, with the rest obtained from reference TRBV7-3 and TRBJ2-5, is as follows: GAGVSQTPSNKVTEKGKYVELRCDPISGHTALYWYRQSLGQGPEFLIYFQGTGAADDSGLPNDRFFAVRPEGSVSTLKIQRTERGDSAVYLCASSLGPDNEQYFGPGTRLLVL.

The chain recombines TRBV6-2 or TRBV6-3 with TRBJ1-2; the D gene is possibly TRBD1 (6 bases). The germline V gene encodes CDR1 MNHEY and CDR2 SVGEGT. V lost 4 bases and J lost 10, with 19 bases in between. This CDR3 is 14 amino acids long. The CDR3 DNA sequence: TGTGCCAGCAGTTCTCTAGAAAGGACAGACGTCTACACCTTC. Its protein product is CASSSLERTDVYTF.

The chain links TRBV14 to TRBJ2-1; D gene unclear. This CDR3 is built from 12 residues. Germline V gene data show CDR1 as SGHDN and CDR2 as FVKESK. The V gene lost 2 bases and the J gene lost 7 bases, with 6 bases spanning the gap. CDR3 region: CASSQKVNEQFF. CDR3 DNA: TGTGCCAGCAGCCAAAAGGTGAATGAGCAGTTCTTC.

The genes are TRBV12-3 or TRBV12-4 and TRBJ2-1, with D possibly TRBD1 on 6 matching bases. With 2 bases removed from V and 8 bases from J, the gap between germline ends came to 16 bases. This CDR3 contains 15 residues. The CDR3 nucleotides are TGTGCCAGCAGTTTAAGGCAGGGGAGAAGCGATGAGCAGTTCTTC. Translation: CASSLRQGRSDEQFF.

This sequence joins TRBV20-1 and TRBJ2-7, with 7 bases matching TRBD2. Trimming took 3 bases from V and 0 from J; bases not matched to a gene: 8. CDR1 and CDR2 from the germline V gene are DFQATT and SNEGSKA (reference sequence). The CDR3 is made up of 15 amino acids. Here the CDR3 reads CSASRSGASSYEQYF. CDR3 DNA: TGCAGTGCTAGCCGGAGCGGGGCTAGCTCCTACGAGCAGTACTTC.

The rearrangement joins TRBV7-2 to TRBJ2-5, with 11 bases aligning to TRBD2. Germline V gene sequence: CDR1 SGHTA, CDR2 FQGNSA. J was trimmed by 1 base and V by 5 bases; bases with no gene match: 12. The CDR3 is 18 residues long. The DNA of the CDR3 is TGTGCCAGCAGCCCCGGGACTAGCGGACCACCCATCCAAGAGACCCAGTACTTC. Protein sequence: CASSPGTSGPPIQETQYF.

CDR3 in DNA: TGTGCCACTAACGACCGGAGGGGGGATTACGAGCAGTACTTC. The encoded protein is CATNDRRGDYEQYF. V is TRBV6-1 and J is TRBJ2-7, with D perhaps being TRBD1 or TRBD2 (6 bases each). Germline assignment: CDR1 MNHNS and CDR2 SASEGT. The CDR3 length is 14 residues. V lost 10 bases to trimming and J lost 4 bases, with 20 bases between them.

This chain uses TRBV20-1 with TRBJ2-7; D is undetermined. Germline loops: CDR1 DFQATT, CDR2 SNEGSKA (reference sequence). V dropped 8 bases and J dropped 3 bases, with 11 bases sitting between them. The CDR3 sequence is 11 residues long. The CDR3 region has the DNA TGCAGTTACTGGGATAGCTACGAGCAGTACTTC. This translates into CSYWDSYEQYF.

The gene calls are TRBV20-1 and TRBJ1-5; D perhaps matches TRBD1 (6 bases). V was trimmed by 4 bases and J by 5 bases, leaving 12 bases between them. Germline CDR1 reads DFQATT; CDR2 reads SNEGSKA (reference sequence). The CDR3 length is 13 residues. The CDR3, as DNA: TGCAGTGCTATTATAGCAGGGGATCAGCCCCAGCATTTT. Encoded protein: CSAIIAGDQPQHF.

CDR3 amino acids: CASRILNKETQYF. In nucleotides, the CDR3 is TGTGCCAGCAGGATACTAAATAAAGAGACCCAGTACTTC. The rearrangement joins TRBV6-2 or TRBV6-3 to TRBJ2-5; no definite D call. The length of the CDR3 is 13 residues. V gave up 6 bases and J gave up 3 bases, with 11 bases separating them. CDR1 is MNHEY, CDR2 SVGEGT, per germline.

This clonotype was recorded a few times. This chain links TRBV7-2 with TRBJ2-6; 8 nucleotides agree with TRBD2. Germline CDR1 is SGHTA and CDR2 is FQGNSA. With V trimmed by 2 bases and J by 2 bases, 8 bases remained unmatched. CDR3 length: 18 residues. The chain's CDR3 is CASSLQTGGLAGANVLTF. CDR3 in DNA: TGTGCCAGCAGCTTACAAACGGGGGGGCTAGCTGGGGCCAACGTCCTGACTTTC.

The rearrangement links TRBV29-1 to TRBJ2-3, with 7 bases lining up with TRBD1. There are 12 residues in the CDR3. With V trimmed by 8 bases and J by 9 bases, 11 bases remained unmatched. CDR1 and CDR2 (germline): SQVTM, ANQGSEA. The CDR3 loop reads CSFGTEIQTQYF. CDR3 nucleotide sequence: TGCAGCTTCGGGACAGAAATTCAAACGCAGTATTTT.

About this clonotype: The germline gene is not matched at one end of the junction; a read error may be the cause. The V call is TRBV3-1, the J call TRBJ2-5; D uncertain. The CDR3 contains 12 residues. Germline V gives CDR1 LGHDT, CDR2 YNNKEL (reference sequence). The CDR3 DNA sequence: TGTGCCAGCAGCTTCGCTCAAGAGGCCCAGTACTTC. Protein: CASSFAQEAQYF.

The chain combines TRBV12-3 or TRBV12-4 with TRBJ1-1, with a weak D call TRBD1 (5 bases). Trimming took 6 bases from V and 6 from J, leaving 17 bases between them. The CDR3 runs 14 residues. CDR3 residues: CASSTSTVRSEAFF. CDR3 bases: TGTGCCAGCAGCACCTCGACAGTGCGTTCTGAAGCTTTCTTT.

The CDR3 here is CASRGSNTGELFF. The CDR3 DNA reads as TGCGCCAGCAGGGGATCTAACACCGGGGAGCTGTTTTTT. The rearrangement links TRBV5-1 to TRBJ2-2; D unclear. V was shortened by 5 bases and J by 2 bases, with 7 bases between the two germline ends. Germline V gene lookup returns CDR1 SGHRS and CDR2 YFSETQ. The CDR3 runs to 13 residues.

V and J are TRBV9 and TRBJ1-1; D possibly corresponds to TRBD1 (5 bases). The V gene's germline CDR1 is SGDLS and CDR2 YYNGEE. The CDR3 has 16 residues. Trimming took 3 bases from V and 0 from J, leaving 15 bases between them. CDR3 nucleotide sequence: TGTGCCAGCAGCGCTTTCGGGGGAGATTTGAACACTGAAGCTTTCTTT. It yields the protein CASSAFGGDLNTEAFF.

This clonotype has a handful of counts. This chain uses TRBV12-3 or TRBV12-4 with TRBJ1-6; 7 nucleotides agree with TRBD1. With 1 base clipped from V and 12 bases from J, the junction kept 15 bases outside the gene matches. The CDR3 spans 17 residues. The CDR3 loop is CASSLGQGLGVGGPLHF. In DNA, the CDR3 is TGTGCCAGCAGTTTAGGACAGGGACTGGGGGTAGGAGGACCCCTCCACTTT.

Of note for this clonotype: The CDR3 does not end in the conserved phenylalanine or tryptophan, so this is likely a read error. The chain links TRBV3-1 to TRBJ2-4, with a weak D call TRBD2 (5 bases). There are 16 residues in the CDR3. Per the germline V gene, CDR1 is LGHDT and CDR2 is YNNKEL (reference sequence). Trimming took off 1 base at V and 3 bases at J, with 13 bases between the two ends. DNA for the CDR3: TGTGCCAGCAGCCAAGTTATCCGAGGGAACAAAAACATTCAGTACTGC. It is translated as CASSQVIRGNKNIQYC.

V gene TRBV29-1 combines with J gene TRBJ1-1; D not certain. Germline V gene lookup returns CDR1 SQVTM and CDR2 ANQGSEA. CDR3 length: 13 amino acids. V shed 3 bases and J shed 5 bases, with 13 bases lying between them. In DNA, the CDR3 is TGCAGCGTTGAGCCCCCCCTAGGGACTGAAGCTTTCTTT. Its protein product is CSVEPPLGTEAFF. Full variable domain (remainder filled in from reference TRBV29-1 and TRBJ1-1): SAVISQKPSRDICQRGTSLTIQCQVDSQVTMMFWYRQQPGQSLTLIATANQGSEATYESGFVIDKFPISRPNLTFSTLTVSNMSPEDSSIYLCSVEPPLGTEAFFGQGTRLTVV.